This T cell receptor (beta chain) originates from a study of T cells in Graves' hyperthyroidism and ophthalmopathy. Study-level background: It was at initial diagnosis, before any treatment, that peripheral blood was collected.

The V gene's germline CDR1 is LGHNA and CDR2 YNFKEQ. V lost 2 bases, J lost 2 bases, and 10 bases lay in between. CDR3 length: 14 amino acids. The study excluded patients with uncontrolled infection, other autoimmune disease, pregnancy or lactation. It was 10 ml of fresh peripheral blood that supplied the PBMCs. Amplified TCR beta CDR3 regions derived from RNA transcripts. The study used the HTBI primer set for a first-round RT-PCR of the TCR CDR3. TCRdb reanalysed the multiplex PCR reads using MiXCR and keeps one entry per CDR3 protein. The top ten clones hold 14% of a sample with hundreds of thousands of distinct CDR3 sequences, 14% of them seen once. Whole-study results and caveats: In validation, the model predicted ophthalmopathy. These predictions came a median 6.5 months before onset.

This clonotype occurred a few times. The antigen is unknown. The specimen was blood. The V and J genes are TRBV4-2 and TRBJ2-7; no definite D call. This clonotype originated in a woman aged 40 to 50 with Graves' hyperthyroidism. The CDR3 loop is CASSQSNDAYEQYF. CDR3 nucleotide sequence: TGTGCCAGCAGCCAATCTAACGACGCCTACGAGCAGTACTTC.